Below, one T cell receptor beta chain is given with its context. Its specificity is not known. Using immunoSEQ multiplex PCR, the repertoire was profiled, and TCRdb retains in-frame clones only, with some absent. The repertoire holds 150,000 or so clones, with over 65% as singletons. These data belong to a study of radiation and T cells in renal cell carcinoma. Study overall: Nephrectomy followed 15 Gy stereotactic body radiation by 4 weeks. Study-level findings and limits: Baseline intratumoral clonotype presence is unknown without pretreatment biopsies.

This sample's time point: baseline pretreatment blood. Described treatment: 15 Gy SBRT to primary tumor, nephrectomy 4 weeks later. The tumor was a clear cell renal cell carcinoma. CDR3 length equals 14 residues. Germline assignment: CDR1 MNHEY and CDR2 SVGAGI. After removal of 5 bases from V and 7 bases from J, the junction contained 8 bases not matched to a gene. V and J are TRBV6-5 and TRBJ2-7; TRBD1 matches 10 bases. This TCR came from a woman aged 45-65 years with renal cell carcinoma. Sequences were derived from blood, sampled from a patient whose treatment included radiotherapy and nephrectomy. The CDR3 is CASSTRQGAWEQYF. The CDR3, as DNA: TGTGCCAGCAGTACCCGACAGGGGGCGTGGGAGCAGTACTTC.